The 4 T cell receptor beta chains below were found in one sample sequenced in a study of neoadjuvant anti-PD-1 for oral cavity cancer (dated by TCRdb to the early 2020s). The intended sense of this specimen's time point label: after neoadjuvant nivolumab, at surgical resection. The method was the immunoSEQ multiplex PCR assay. The immuneACCESS repertoire file appears here via TCRdb, limited to in-frame rearrangements. These files lack a portion of the clones; in checked studies, under half of the deficit traces to unresolved V genes, and the cause of the others is not known. The table for this sample lists 65,000 to 70,000 clones; about nine tenths of them were counted only once. The top ten clonotypes cover 2.5% to 3.5% of the sample. Sequenced here: PBMCs, sampled after nivolumab (anti-PD-1) treatment. Source of these receptors: a person between 40 and 85 years old with oral cavity squamous cell carcinoma.

Concerning this clone: Mismatch with germline at one junction end may stem from a read error. J is TRBJ2-2 and V is TRBV7-7; no firm D call. The CDR3 runs to 14 residues. Germline CDR1 SSHAT, CDR2 FNYEAQ (reference sequence). The CDR3 reads CASSSDVNTGELFF. As DNA, the CDR3 is TGTGCTAGCAGCTCGGACGTAAACACCGGGGAGCTGTTTTTT.

CDR3 DNA: TGCAGCGCTGCACAGGGAAAGGTCACTGAAGCTTTCTTT. This translates into CSAAQGKVTEAFF. This chain links TRBV29-1 with TRBJ1-1, with TRBD1 as a possible D gene (6 bases). V was clipped by 7 bases and J by 4 bases, with 16 bases between them. This CDR3 region has 13 residues. Germline CDR1 SQVTM, CDR2 ANQGSEA.

This rearrangement joins TRBV6-1 to TRBJ2-3; no clear D gene. V was trimmed by 1 base and J by 4 bases, leaving 9 bases between them. Germline V gives CDR1 MNHNS, CDR2 SASEGT. This CDR3 contains 14 residues. The CDR3 region is CASSEVWAPDTQYF. For the CDR3, the DNA is TGTGCCAGCAGTGAAGTCTGGGCGCCAGATACGCAGTATTTT.

The chain combines TRBV7-3 with TRBJ2-1, with D possibly TRBD1 on 6 matching bases. The ends were cut back, 5 bases at V and 6 bases at J, with 11 bases in the middle. This CDR3 is 13 amino acids long. Looked up from germline, CDR1 is SGHTA and CDR2 is FQGTGA. CDR3 amino acids: CASSMTGINEQFF. CDR3 nucleotide sequence: TGTGCCAGCAGCATGACAGGTATCAATGAGCAGTTCTTC.